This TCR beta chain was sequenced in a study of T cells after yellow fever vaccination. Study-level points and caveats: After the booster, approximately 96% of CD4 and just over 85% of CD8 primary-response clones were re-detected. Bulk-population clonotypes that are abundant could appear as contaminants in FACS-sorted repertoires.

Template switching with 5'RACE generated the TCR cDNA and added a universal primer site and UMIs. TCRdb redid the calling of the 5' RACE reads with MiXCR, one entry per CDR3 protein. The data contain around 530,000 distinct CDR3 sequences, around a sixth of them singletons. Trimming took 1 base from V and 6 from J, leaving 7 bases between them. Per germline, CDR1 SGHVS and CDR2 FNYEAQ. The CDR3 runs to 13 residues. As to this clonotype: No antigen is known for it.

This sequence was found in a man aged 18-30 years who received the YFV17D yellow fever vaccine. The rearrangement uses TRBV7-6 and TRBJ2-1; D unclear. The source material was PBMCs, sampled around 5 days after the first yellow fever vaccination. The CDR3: CASSLVRGNEQFF. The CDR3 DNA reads TGTGCCAGCAGCTTAGTACGCGGCAATGAGCAGTTCTTC.